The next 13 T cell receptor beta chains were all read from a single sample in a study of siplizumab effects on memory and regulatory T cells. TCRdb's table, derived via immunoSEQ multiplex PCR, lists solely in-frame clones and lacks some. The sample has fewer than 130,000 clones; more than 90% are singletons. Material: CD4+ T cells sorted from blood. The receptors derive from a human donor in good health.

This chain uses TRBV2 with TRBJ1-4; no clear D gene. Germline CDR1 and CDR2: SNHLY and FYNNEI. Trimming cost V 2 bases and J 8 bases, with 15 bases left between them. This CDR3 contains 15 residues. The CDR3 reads CASSELERNTEKLFF. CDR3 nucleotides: TGTGCCAGCAGTGAATTGGAAAGAAATACCGAAAAACTGTTTTTT.

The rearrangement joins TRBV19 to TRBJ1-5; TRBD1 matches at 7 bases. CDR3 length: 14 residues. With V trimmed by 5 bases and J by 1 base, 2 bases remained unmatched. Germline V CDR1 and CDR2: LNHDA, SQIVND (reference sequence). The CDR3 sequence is CASSPGQSNQPQHF. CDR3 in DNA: TGTGCCAGTAGTCCGGGACAGAGCAATCAGCCCCAGCATTTT.

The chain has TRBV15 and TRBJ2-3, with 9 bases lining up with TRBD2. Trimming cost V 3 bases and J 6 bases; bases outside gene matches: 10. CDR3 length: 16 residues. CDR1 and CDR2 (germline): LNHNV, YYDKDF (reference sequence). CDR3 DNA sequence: TGTGCCACCAGCAGCCTCGGCGGGGGGGCCCCCGATACGCAGTATTTT. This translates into CATSSLGGGAPDTQYF.

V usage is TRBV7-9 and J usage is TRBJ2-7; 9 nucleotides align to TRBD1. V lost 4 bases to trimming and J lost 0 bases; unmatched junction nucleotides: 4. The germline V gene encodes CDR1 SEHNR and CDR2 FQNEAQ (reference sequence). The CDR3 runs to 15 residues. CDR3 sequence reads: CASSSGQGLSYEQYF. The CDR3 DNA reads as TGTGCCAGCAGCTCGGGACAGGGCCTCTCCTACGAGCAGTACTTC.

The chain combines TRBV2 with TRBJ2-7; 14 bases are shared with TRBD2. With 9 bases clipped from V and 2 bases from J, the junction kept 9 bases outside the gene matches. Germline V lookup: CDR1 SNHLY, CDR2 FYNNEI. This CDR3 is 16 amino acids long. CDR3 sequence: CARQAGLAGATYEQYF. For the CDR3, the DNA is TGTGCCAGACAGGCGGGACTAGCGGGGGCTACCTACGAGCAGTACTTC.

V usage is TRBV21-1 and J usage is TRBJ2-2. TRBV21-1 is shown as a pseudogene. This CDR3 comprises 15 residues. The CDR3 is CASSKGEGRSGELFF. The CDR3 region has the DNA TGTGCCAGCAGCAAAGGGGAAGGGCGGTCCGGGGAGCTGTTTTTT.

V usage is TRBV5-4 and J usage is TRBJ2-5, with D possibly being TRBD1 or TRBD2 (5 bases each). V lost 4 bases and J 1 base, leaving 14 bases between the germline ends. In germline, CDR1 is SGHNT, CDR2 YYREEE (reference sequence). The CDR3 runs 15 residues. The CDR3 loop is CASSPLEGIQETQYF. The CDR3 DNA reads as TGTGCCAGCAGCCCCCTCGAGGGGATCCAAGAGACCCAGTACTTC.

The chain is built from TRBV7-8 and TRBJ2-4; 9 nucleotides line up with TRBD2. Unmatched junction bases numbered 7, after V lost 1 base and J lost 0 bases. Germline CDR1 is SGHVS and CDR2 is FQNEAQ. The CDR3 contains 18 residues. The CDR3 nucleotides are TGTGCCAGCAGCTTAGGTGTCCTAGCGGGACTAGCCAAAAACATTCAGTACTTC. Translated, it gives CASSLGVLAGLAKNIQYF.

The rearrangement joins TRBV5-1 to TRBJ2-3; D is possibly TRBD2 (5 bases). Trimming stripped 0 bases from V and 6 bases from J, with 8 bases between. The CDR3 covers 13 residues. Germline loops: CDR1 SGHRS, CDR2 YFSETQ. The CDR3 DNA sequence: TGCGCCAGCAGCTTGGGACCTAGCGATACGCAGTATTTT. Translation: CASSLGPSDTQYF.

The CDR3 region is CSVEERAGTEGTDTQYF. The CDR3 nucleotides read TGCAGCGTTGAAGAGCGGGCAGGGACAGAAGGCACAGATACGCAGTATTTT. V usage is TRBV29-1 and J usage is TRBJ2-3; 7 bases are shared with TRBD1. The CDR3 loop spans 17 amino acids. J was trimmed by 1 base and V by 0 bases; bases with no gene match: 10. The germline V gene has CDR1 SQVTM and CDR2 ANQGSEA.

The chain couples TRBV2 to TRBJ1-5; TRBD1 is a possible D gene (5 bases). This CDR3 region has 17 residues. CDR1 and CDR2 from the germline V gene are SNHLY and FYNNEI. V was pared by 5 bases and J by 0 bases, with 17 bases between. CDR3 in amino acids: CASSSTSGGISNQPQHF. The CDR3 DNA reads TGTGCCAGCAGTTCTACCTCCGGGGGGATTAGCAATCAGCCCCAGCATTTT.

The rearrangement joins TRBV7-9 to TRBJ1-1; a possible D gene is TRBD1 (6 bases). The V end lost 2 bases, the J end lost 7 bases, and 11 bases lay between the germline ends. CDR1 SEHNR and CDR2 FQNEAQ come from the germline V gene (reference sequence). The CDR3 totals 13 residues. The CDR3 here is CASSLPKGVEAFF. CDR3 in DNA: TGTGCCAGCAGCTTACCCAAGGGGGTTGAAGCTTTCTTT.

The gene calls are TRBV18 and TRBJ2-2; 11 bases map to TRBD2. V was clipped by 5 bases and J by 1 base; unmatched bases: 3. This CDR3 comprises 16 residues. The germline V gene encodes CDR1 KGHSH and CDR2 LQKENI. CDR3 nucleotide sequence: TGTGCCAGCTCAAAACTAGCGGGAGAGAACACCGGGGAGCTGTTTTTT. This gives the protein CASSKLAGENTGELFF. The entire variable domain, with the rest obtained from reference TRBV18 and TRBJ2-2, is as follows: NAGVMQNPRHLVRRRGQEARLRCSPMKGHSHVYWYRQLPEEGLKFMVYLQKENIIDESGMPKERFSAEFPKEGPSILRIQQVVRGDSAAYFCASSKLAGENTGELFFGEGSRLTVL.